The rows below give T cell receptor beta chains drawn from one sample of a study of Ad26.COV2.S vaccination and SARS-CoV-2 variants. Method: immunoSEQ multiplex PCR; TCRdb's copy keeps in-frame clones and lacks some. The sample yields some 640,000 clones, roughly nine tenths seen once. The source material was peripheral blood, sampled in a trial of Ad26.COV2.S vaccine versus placebo. These receptors were collected from a person aged 18-60 years who received the Ad26.COV2.S COVID-19 vaccine or a placebo. CDR3s include the opening cysteine and the closing phenylalanine or tryptophan. D genes are given only for firm matches. Clone size appears in some rows only: once, few, many, or a class for an expanded clone.

D gene | clone size | J gene | V gene | CDR3 protein | CDR3 DNA
NA | NA | TRBJ2-5 | TRBV10-3 | CAIRIDLKETQYF | TGTGCCATCAGAATTGACTTGAAAGAGACCCAGTACTTC
NA | NA | TRBJ2-5 | TRBV5-1 | CASSPGTPETQYF | TGCGCCAGCAGCCCGGGCACACCGGAGACCCAGTACTTC
TRBD1 | NA | TRBJ1-5 | TRBV6-2/TRBV6-3 | CASSQQTGLRNQPQHF | TGTGCCAGCAGTCAACAGACAGGGCTTCGCAATCAGCCCCAGCATTTT
NA | NA | TRBJ2-6 | TRBV10-3 | CAINGGQPYSGANVLTF | TGTGCCATCAACGGGGGACAACCCTACTCTGGGGCCAACGTCCTGACTTTC
NA | NA | TRBJ2-3 | TRBV4-1 | CASSQDSLGIDTQYF | TGCGCCAGCAGCCAGGACAGCCTCGGGATAGATACGCAGTATTTT
TRBD1 | few | TRBJ1-2 | TRBV5-4 | CASSPTSGQGNYGYTF | TGTGCCAGCAGCCCCACGTCCGGACAGGGGAACTATGGCTACACCTTC
NA | NA | TRBJ2-3 | TRBV24-1 | CATSLGGGDTDTQYF | TGTGCCACCTCCCTTGGAGGCGGGGACACAGATACGCAGTATTTT
NA | NA | TRBJ1-1 | TRBV18 | CASSPGQSVYTEAFF | TGTGCCAGCTCACCGGGGCAGAGCGTTTACACTGAAGCTTTCTTT
NA | NA | TRBJ2-5 | TRBV5-1 | CASSRDRDQETQYF | TGCGCCAGCAGCCGAGACAGAGACCAAGAGACCCAGTACTTC
NA | NA | TRBJ2-7 | TRBV5-1 | CASSLGTVSSYEQYF | TGCGCCAGCAGCTTGGGTACTGTAAGCTCCTACGAGCAGTACTTC
NA | NA | TRBJ2-2 | TRBV3-1/TRBV3-2 | CASSHDVVAWPGTGELFF | TGTGCCAGCAGCCACGACGTGGTAGCGTGGCCGGGGACCGGGGAGCTGTTTTTT
NA | NA | TRBJ1-4 | TRBV7-9 | CASSFGLSLSNEKLFF | TGTGCCAGCAGCTTTGGACTGTCCCTCTCTAATGAAAAACTGTTTTTT
NA | NA | TRBJ2-4 | TRBV6-2/TRBV6-3 | CASSYSTSPALAKNIQYF | TGTGCCAGCAGTTACTCGACTTCCCCTGCGCTAGCCAAAAACATTCAGTACTTC
NA | few | TRBJ1-1 | TRBV9 | CASSPWMTGNTEAFF | TGTGCCAGCAGCCCTTGGATGACAGGGAACACTGAAGCTTTCTTT
NA | NA | TRBJ1-2 | TRBV18 | CASSLGPENGYTF | TGTGCCAGCTCTTTGGGCCCTGAGAATGGCTACACCTTC
TRBD2 | NA | TRBJ2-1 | TRBV7-2 | CASRTRSGSGDEQFF | TGTGCCAGCAGGACCCGTAGCGGGAGTGGCGATGAGCAGTTCTTC
NA | NA | TRBJ2-7 | TRBV19 | CASSIITGAPTDEQYF | TGTGCCAGTAGCATTATCACGGGGGCCCCTACGGACGAGCAGTACTTC
TRBD1 | once | TRBJ1-2 | TRBV6-5 | CASSSGTGKSYTF | TGTGCCAGCAGCTCCGGGACAGGAAAGAGCTACACCTTC
TRBD2 | NA | TRBJ2-1 | TRBV18 | CASSPARGGNEQFF | TGTGCCAGCTCACCAGCCCGCGGGGGGAATGAGCAGTTCTTC
TRBD2 | NA | TRBJ2-1 | TRBV19 | CASRGLAAYNEQFF | TGTGCCAGTAGGGGACTAGCGGCCTACAATGAGCAGTTCTTC
TRBD1 | NA | TRBJ1-4 | TRBV12-3/TRBV12-4 | CASSLGQGAKLFF | TGTGCCAGCAGTTTAGGACAGGGGGCGAAACTGTTTTTT
NA | NA | TRBJ2-1 | TRBV5-8 | CASSLARISGHFNEQFF | TGTGCCAGCAGCTTGGCCAGAATATCCGGACACTTCAATGAGCAGTTCTTC